Listed below are T cell receptor beta chains from one sample, sequenced in a study of OX40 agonist ivuxolimab in advanced cancers. Assay: immunoSEQ multiplex PCR; the TCRdb copy retains only in-frame clones and omits some. The sample consists of 45,000 to 60,000 clones, about nine tenths of them appearing once. The sample here was CD4+ or CD8+ T cells sorted from blood, taken in a trial of the OX40 agonist ivuxolimab. These TCRs come from an adult with an advanced solid tumor such as melanoma, head and neck, liver or kidney cancer. CDR3s include the opening cysteine and the closing phenylalanine or tryptophan. D genes are given only for firm matches. Size tells how often a clone was seen (once, few, many) or the class of an expanded clone, and some rows leave it out.

abundance	v_gene	len	d_gene	j_gene	CDR3nt	CDR3aa
NA	TRBV27	15	TRBD1	TRBJ1-2	TGTGCCAGCAGTTCAACCGGGACAGGGGGCTTTGGCTACACCTTC	CASSSTGTGGFGYTF
NA	TRBV6-6	15	TRBD1	TRBJ2-4	TGTGCCAGCAGTTACTCCGGACAGGGGGTAAACATTCAGTACTTC	CASSYSGQGVNIQYF
NA	TRBV5-1	12	NA	TRBJ2-1	TGCGCCACCTCCGGCTCCTACAATGAGCAGTTCTTC	CATSGSYNEQFF
NA	TRBV21-1	11	NA	TRBJ2-1	TGTGCCAGCAGCATGGGGGGGTTGAAGTTCTTC	CASSMGGLKFF
NA	TRBV25-1	13	NA	TRBJ2-3	TGTGCCAGCAGCGCCGGGGGCCCAGATACGCAGTATTTT	CASSAGGPDTQYF
NA	TRBV19	15	NA	TRBJ1-3	TGTGCCAGTAGTAAGGAGGGGTACTCTGGAAACACCATATATTTT	CASSKEGYSGNTIYF
few	TRBV14	14	NA	TRBJ1-1	TGTGCCAGCAGCCGGTCAGCGGTTGGCACTGAAGCTTTCTTT	CASSRSAVGTEAFF
few	TRBV2	13	NA	TRBJ2-7	TGTGCCAGCAGTGAAATGTCGGGGGACGAGCAGTACTTC	CASSEMSGDEQYF
NA	TRBV7-9	14	NA	TRBJ2-7	TGTGCCAGCAGCTTACAGGGCCGATCCTACGAGCAGTACTTC	CASSLQGRSYEQYF
NA	TRBV6-6	14	NA	TRBJ2-1	TGTGCCAGCAAGGAGTATGGCGGGCCTAATGAGCAGTTCTTC	CASKEYGGPNEQFF
NA	TRBV19	15	TRBD1	TRBJ1-2	TGTGCCAGTAGTATAATCGAGGGGGCGCTAAGTGGCTACACCTTC	CASSIIEGALSGYTF
NA	TRBV29-1	15	NA	TRBJ2-7	TGCAGCGTGCGACCGGCAAGAGTCCGTTCCTACGAGCAGTACTTC	CSVRPARVRSYEQYF
medium-sized	TRBV2	13	TRBD1	TRBJ2-7	TGTGCCACGGGGACAGTTTTCTCCTACGAGCAGTACTTC	CATGTVFSYEQYF
NA	TRBV5-4	15	TRBD2	TRBJ2-1	TGTGCCAGCAGCCGGACTAGCGGGATATACAATGAGCAGTTCTTC	CASSRTSGIYNEQFF
NA	TRBV30	14	NA	TRBJ2-7	TGTGCCTGGAGGGGGTTAGCGTCGTCCTACGAGCAGTACTTC	CAWRGLASSYEQYF
NA	TRBV28	14	NA	TRBJ2-1	TGTGCCAGCAAGGGACGGAGCTCCTACAATGAGCAGTTCTTC	CASKGRSSYNEQFF
NA	TRBV15	15	NA	TRBJ1-1	TGTGCCACCAGCAGAGGCGGAGGGGCGAACACTGAAGCTTTCTTT	CATSRGGGANTEAFF
NA	TRBV5-1	14	NA	TRBJ2-3	TGCGCCAGCAGCGCCGGGAAGGGCACAGATACGCAGTATTTT	CASSAGKGTDTQYF
once	TRBV27	13	NA	TRBJ1-1	TGTGCCAGCAGCCCGGAATGGAACACTGAAGCTTTCTTT	CASSPEWNTEAFF
few	TRBV7-3	13	NA	TRBJ1-5	TGTGCCAGCAGCTTAGCAGAGGGGCAGCCCCAGCATTTT	CASSLAEGQPQHF
once	TRBV7-9	13	NA	TRBJ2-5	TGTGCCAGCAGCAATGGACCATTTTGGACCCAGTACTTC	CASSNGPFWTQYF
NA	TRBV19	15	NA	TRBJ1-1	TGTGCCAGCCGGAAGGGGGGGTGGGTGAACACTGAAGCTTTCTTT	CASRKGGWVNTEAFF
NA	TRBV6-6	15	NA	TRBJ2-1	TGTGCCAGCAGCGCCGGGACGGGCTCCTACAATGAGCAGTTCTTC	CASSAGTGSYNEQFF
NA	TRBV18	14	NA	TRBJ2-6	TGTGCCAGCTCACCACCGGCTGGGGCCAACGTCCTGACTTTC	CASSPPAGANVLTF
NA	TRBV11-3	15	TRBD2	TRBJ2-5	TGTGCCAGCAGCTTAGGAGGGACTACTTTAGAGACCCAGTACTTC	CASSLGGTTLETQYF
NA	TRBV10-3	18	TRBD1	TRBJ1-5	TGTGCCATCAGTGAATCGGGACAGGGGGTAGGTAGCAATCAGCCCCAGCATTTT	CAISESGQGVGSNQPQHF
few	TRBV5-4	14	TRBD1	TRBJ2-5	TGTGCCAGCAGCCGCCAGGGGGCCGCGGAGACCCAGTACTTC	CASSRQGAAETQYF
NA	TRBV6-5	13	NA	TRBJ2-7	TGTGCCAGCACTGAACCCGGGCGGCACGAGCAGTACTTC	CASTEPGRHEQYF
NA	TRBV13	14	NA	TRBJ1-2	TGTGCCAGCAGCTTAAGTGGGCGGATGGGGGGCTACACCTTC	CASSLSGRMGGYTF
NA	TRBV6-6	15	NA	TRBJ2-7	TGTGCCAGCAGTTACTCCGCAGGGGCTACCCACGAGCAGTACTTC	CASSYSAGATHEQYF
NA	TRBV28	16	NA	TRBJ1-5	TGTGCCAGCAGTTTACCCCAAAATAACCGAAATCAGCCCCAGCATTTT	CASSLPQNNRNQPQHF
NA	TRBV5-1	17	TRBD1	TRBJ1-3	TGCGCCAGCAGCCACGGAGGGGAGGGGGCCAGTGGAAACACCATATATTTT	CASSHGGEGASGNTIYF